This T cell receptor (beta chain) emerged from a study of blood T cell repertoires in COVID-19. Whole-study context: COVID-19 samples from acute and convalescent phases originated in the United States, Italy and Spain.

J gave up 3 bases and V 1 base, and 9 bases lay outside the gene matches. Germline V gene data show CDR1 as LGHNA and CDR2 as YNFKEQ. This CDR3 has 17 residues. Original processing notes: Using reference gene primer amplification, nucleated cell counts were estimated. This table comes from immunoSEQ multiplex PCR, and its TCRdb copy is limited to in-frame clones, with some not included. For V, J and clone size, that table is used; D and trimming come from the DNA. The sample includes about 110,000 clones, roughly 80% seen only once; the top ten take roughly 7.7%. This clone has a single count. The sequence derives from a man aged 70 or older with acute or convalescent COVID-19. Material for sequencing was peripheral blood. The rearrangement uses TRBV4-2 and TRBJ2-7; 10 positions agree with TRBD2. The CDR3 DNA reads TGTGCCAGCAGCCAAGCTGGGGCTAGCGGGGGTTTCTACGAGCAGTACTTC. Translating it yields CASSQAGASGGFYEQYF.